This T cell receptor (beta chain) originates from a study of T cells in Graves' hyperthyroidism and ophthalmopathy. RNA transcripts gave rise to amplified TCR beta CDR3 regions. The study used the HTBI primer set for a first-round RT-PCR of the TCR CDR3. MiXCR, applied by TCRdb to the multiplex PCR reads, yields one record per CDR3 protein. There are roughly 300,000 distinct CDR3 sequences in the sample; 20% to 30% occur only once, and about a quarter lies in the top ten. This clonotype was seen many times. CDR1 and CDR2 from the germline V gene are DFQATT and SNEGSKA (reference sequence). The CDR3 has 14 amino acids. V lost 3 bases and J lost 3, with 15 bases in between.

Sequencing was carried out using blood. The chain joins TRBV20-1 to TRBJ2-7, with D perhaps matching TRBD2 (5 bases). This TCR came from a man between 35 and 55 years old with Graves' hyperthyroidism that later progressed to Graves' ophthalmopathy. The CDR3 DNA sequence: TGCAGTGCTAGCTCCACGGGGATTTACTACGAGCAGTACTTC. The encoded protein is CSASSTGIYYEQYF.